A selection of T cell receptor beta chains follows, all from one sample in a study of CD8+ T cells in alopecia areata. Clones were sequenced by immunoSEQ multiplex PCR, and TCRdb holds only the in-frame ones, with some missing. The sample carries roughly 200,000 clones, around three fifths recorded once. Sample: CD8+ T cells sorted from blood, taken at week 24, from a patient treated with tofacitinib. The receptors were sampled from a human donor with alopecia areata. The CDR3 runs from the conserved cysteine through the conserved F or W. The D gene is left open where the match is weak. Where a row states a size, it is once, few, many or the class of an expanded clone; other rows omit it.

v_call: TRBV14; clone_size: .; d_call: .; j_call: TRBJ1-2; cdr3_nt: TGTGCCAGCAGCCAACGACAGAGCTATGGCTACACCTTC; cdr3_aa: CASSQRQSYGYTF
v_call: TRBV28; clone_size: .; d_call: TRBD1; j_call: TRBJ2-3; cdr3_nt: TGTGCCAGCAGTTTAGGGGACAGGGGGATCACAGATACGCAGTATTTT; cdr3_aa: CASSLGDRGITDTQYF
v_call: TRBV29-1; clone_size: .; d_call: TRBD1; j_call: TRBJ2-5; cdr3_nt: TGCAGCGTGGCTCGACAGGGCTGGTCGTCCCAAGAGACCCAGTACTTC; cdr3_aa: CSVARQGWSSQETQYF
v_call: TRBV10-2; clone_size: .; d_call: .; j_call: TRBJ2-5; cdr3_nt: TGCGCCAGCAGTTTGAGAGAGACCCAGTACTTC; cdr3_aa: CASSLRETQYF
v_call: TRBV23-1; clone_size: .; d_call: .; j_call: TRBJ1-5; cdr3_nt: TGCGCCAGCAGTCACCCACGCGGGACGGGGAACAATCAGCCCCAGCATTTT; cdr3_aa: CASSHPRGTGNNQPQHF
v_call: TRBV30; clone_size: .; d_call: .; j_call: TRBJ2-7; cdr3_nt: TGTGCCTCCCTTCCTGACAGTAGCGACGAGCAGTACTTC; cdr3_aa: CASLPDSSDEQYF
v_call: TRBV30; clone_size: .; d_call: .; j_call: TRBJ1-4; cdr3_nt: TGTGCCTGGAGTCCCCCCCCAGGGGTTGAAAAACTGTTTTTT; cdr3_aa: CAWSPPPGVEKLFF
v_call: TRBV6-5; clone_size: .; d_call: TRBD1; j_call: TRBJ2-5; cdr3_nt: TGTGCCAGCATCAAAGCGACAGGGTCAGAGACCCAGTACTTC; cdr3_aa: CASIKATGSETQYF
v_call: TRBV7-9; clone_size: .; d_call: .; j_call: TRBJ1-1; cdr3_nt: TGTGCCAGCAGCCGGACGGGGAACACTGAAGCTTTCTTT; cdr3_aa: CASSRTGNTEAFF
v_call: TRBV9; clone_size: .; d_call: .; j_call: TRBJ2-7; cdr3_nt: TGTGCCAGCGGACCGACTAGCTACGAGCAGTACTTC; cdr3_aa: CASGPTSYEQYF
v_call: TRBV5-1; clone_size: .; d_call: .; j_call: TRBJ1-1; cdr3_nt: TGCGCCAGCGGGAATAGGGGGGCCTCGAACACTGAAGCTTTCTTT; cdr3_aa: CASGNRGASNTEAFF
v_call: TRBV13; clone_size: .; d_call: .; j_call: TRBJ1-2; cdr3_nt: TGTGCCAGCAGCTTGGACAGCCCCTATGGCTACACCTTC; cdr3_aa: CASSLDSPYGYTF
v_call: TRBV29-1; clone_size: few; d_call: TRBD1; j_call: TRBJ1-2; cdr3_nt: TGCAGCGCCTGGACAGGAGGCTATGGCTACACCTTC; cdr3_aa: CSAWTGGYGYTF
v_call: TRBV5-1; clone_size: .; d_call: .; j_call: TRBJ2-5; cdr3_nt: TGCGCCAGCCGGGACAACCAAGAGACCCAGTACTTC; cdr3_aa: CASRDNQETQYF
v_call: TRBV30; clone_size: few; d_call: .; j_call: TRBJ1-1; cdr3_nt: TGTGCCTGGACTACAGGGTCTGGCACTGAAGCTTTCTTT; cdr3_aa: CAWTTGSGTEAFF
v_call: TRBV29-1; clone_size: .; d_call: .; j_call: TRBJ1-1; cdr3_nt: TGCAGCGTTGTTATCGCAGGGGTGAACACTGAAGCTTTCTTT; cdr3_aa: CSVVIAGVNTEAFF
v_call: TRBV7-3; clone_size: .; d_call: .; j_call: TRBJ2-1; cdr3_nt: TGTGCCAGCAGCTTATCTAACAATGAGCAGTTCTTC; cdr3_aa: CASSLSNNEQFF
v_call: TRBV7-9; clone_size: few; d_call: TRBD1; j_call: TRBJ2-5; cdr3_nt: TGTGCCAGCAGCGACCCCGCTCCGGGACAGCAAGAGACCCAGTACTTC; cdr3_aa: CASSDPAPGQQETQYF
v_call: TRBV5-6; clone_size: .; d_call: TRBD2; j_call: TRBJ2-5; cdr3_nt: TGTGCCAGCAGTCACGTAAAAACGGGACTAGCCATAGGGACCCAGTACTTC; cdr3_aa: CASSHVKTGLAIGTQYF
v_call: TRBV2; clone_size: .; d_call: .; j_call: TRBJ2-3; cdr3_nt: TGTGCCAGCAGTGTGGGCGGTCCTACAGATACGCAGTATTTT; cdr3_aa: CASSVGGPTDTQYF
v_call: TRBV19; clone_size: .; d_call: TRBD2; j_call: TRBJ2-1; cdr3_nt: TGTGCCAGTAGCCGGGAGGGGGGCAATGAGCAGTTCTTC; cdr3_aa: CASSREGGNEQFF
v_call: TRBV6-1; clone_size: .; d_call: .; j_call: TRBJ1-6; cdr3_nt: TGTGCCAGCAGTGAAGGGGGGGGTGGATCACCCCTCCACTTT; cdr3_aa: CASSEGGGGSPLHF
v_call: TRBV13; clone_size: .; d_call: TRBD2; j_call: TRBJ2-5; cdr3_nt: TGTGCCAGCAGCTTAGTGACTAGCGGGACTCGCGGGACCCAGTACTTC; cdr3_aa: CASSLVTSGTRGTQYF
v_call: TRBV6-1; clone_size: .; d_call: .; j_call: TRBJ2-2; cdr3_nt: TGTGCCAGCAGTTCACAGGGTTTGGCCTTCGGGGAGCTGTTTTTT; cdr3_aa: CASSSQGLAFGELFF
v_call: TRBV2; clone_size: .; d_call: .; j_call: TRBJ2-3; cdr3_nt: TGTGCCAAGGGAGGGGGAACCACAGATACGCAGTATTTT; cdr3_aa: CAKGGGTTDTQYF
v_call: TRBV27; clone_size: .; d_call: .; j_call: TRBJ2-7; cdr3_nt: TGTGCCAGCAGTCCCAACATGGGCAACGAGCAGTACTTC; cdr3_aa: CASSPNMGNEQYF
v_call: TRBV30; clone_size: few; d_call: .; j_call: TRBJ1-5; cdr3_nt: TGTGCCTGGAGACAGGAAGGGGATCAGCCCCAGCATTTT; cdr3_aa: CAWRQEGDQPQHF
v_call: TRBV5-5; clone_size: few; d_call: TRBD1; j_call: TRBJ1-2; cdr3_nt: TGTGCCAGCAGCTTGGAGGCACAGGGGAACTATGGCTACACCTTC; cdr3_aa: CASSLEAQGNYGYTF
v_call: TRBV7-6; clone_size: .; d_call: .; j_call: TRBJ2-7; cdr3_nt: TGTGCCAGCAGCTCGAAGACAGGCTACGAGCAGTACTTC; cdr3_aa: CASSSKTGYEQYF
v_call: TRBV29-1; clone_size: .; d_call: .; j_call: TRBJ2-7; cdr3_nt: TGCAGCGTCCTGAGGACCGATTCCTACGAGCAGTACTTC; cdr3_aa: CSVLRTDSYEQYF
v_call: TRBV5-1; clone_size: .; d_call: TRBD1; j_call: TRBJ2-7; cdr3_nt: TGCGCCAGCAGCCGGGCCGGGACAGGGTACTACGAGCAGTACTTC; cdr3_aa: CASSRAGTGYYEQYF
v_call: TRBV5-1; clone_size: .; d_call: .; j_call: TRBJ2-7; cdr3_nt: TGCGCCAGCAGCTTGGCCGGGGGCCAGAACTACGAGCAGTACTTC; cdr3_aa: CASSLAGGQNYEQYF
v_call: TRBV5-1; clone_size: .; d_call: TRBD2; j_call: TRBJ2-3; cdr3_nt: TGCGCCAGCAGCGGAACTAGCGGGGTTAGCTTCGATACGCAGTATTTT; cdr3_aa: CASSGTSGVSFDTQYF
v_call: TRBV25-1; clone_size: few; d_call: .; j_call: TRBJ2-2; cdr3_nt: TGTGCCAACCCTTTACGGCCCGGGGAGCTGTTTTTT; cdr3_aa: CANPLRPGELFF
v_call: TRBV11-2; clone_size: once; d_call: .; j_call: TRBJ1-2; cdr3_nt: TGTGCCAGCAGCGATCTCACAGGGCTCTATGGCTACACCTTC; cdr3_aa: CASSDLTGLYGYTF
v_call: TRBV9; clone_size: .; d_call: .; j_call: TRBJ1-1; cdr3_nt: TGTGCCAGCAGCGGGTGGAACACTGAAGCTTTCTTT; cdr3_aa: CASSGWNTEAFF
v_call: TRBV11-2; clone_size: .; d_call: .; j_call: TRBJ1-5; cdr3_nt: TGTGCCAGCAGCTTAGATCTTTTAGGGAATCAGCCCCAGCATTTT; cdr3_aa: CASSLDLLGNQPQHF
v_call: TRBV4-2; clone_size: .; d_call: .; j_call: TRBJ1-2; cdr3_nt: TGTGCCAGCAGCCCCGTTGGCGGGACAATCTATGGCTACACCTTC; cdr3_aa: CASSPVGGTIYGYTF
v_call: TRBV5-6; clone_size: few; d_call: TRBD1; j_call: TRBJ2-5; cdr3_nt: TGTGCCAGCAGCCCGGACAGGGCCTACCAAGAGACCCAGTACTTC; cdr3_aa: CASSPDRAYQETQYF
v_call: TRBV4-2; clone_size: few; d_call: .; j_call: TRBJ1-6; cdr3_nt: TGTGCCAGCAGCCAAGAGTCTCGGACCGCTAATTCACCCCTCCACTTT; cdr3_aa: CASSQESRTANSPLHF
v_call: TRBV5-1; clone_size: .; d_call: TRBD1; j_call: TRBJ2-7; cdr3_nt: TGCGCCAGCAGCCTACGACAGGGGTCTGGGTACGAGCAGTACTTC; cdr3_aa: CASSLRQGSGYEQYF
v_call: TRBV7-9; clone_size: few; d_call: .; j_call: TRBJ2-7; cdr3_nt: TGTGCCAGCAGCCCCAGGCCGACGCAGGGTTACGAGCAGTACTTC; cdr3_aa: CASSPRPTQGYEQYF
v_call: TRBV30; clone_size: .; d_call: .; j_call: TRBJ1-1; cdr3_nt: TGTGCCTGGAGGGTTCAGGGAGGCACCGAAGCTTTCTTT; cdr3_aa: CAWRVQGGTEAFF
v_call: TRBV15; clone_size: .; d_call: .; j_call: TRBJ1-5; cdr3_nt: TGTGCCACCAGCAGAGTCGGCGCTGCGGGCAGCAATCAGCCCCAGCATTTT; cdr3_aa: CATSRVGAAGSNQPQHF
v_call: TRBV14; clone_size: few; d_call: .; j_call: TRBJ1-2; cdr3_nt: TGTGCCAGCAGCCAAGATGGCCGGGGCTACACCTTC; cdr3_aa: CASSQDGRGYTF
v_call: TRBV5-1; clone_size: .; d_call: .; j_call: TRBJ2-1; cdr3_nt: TGCGCCAGCAGCTCCCCACTCGACAGGAGCTCCTACAATGAGCAGTTCTTC; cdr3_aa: CASSSPLDRSSYNEQFF